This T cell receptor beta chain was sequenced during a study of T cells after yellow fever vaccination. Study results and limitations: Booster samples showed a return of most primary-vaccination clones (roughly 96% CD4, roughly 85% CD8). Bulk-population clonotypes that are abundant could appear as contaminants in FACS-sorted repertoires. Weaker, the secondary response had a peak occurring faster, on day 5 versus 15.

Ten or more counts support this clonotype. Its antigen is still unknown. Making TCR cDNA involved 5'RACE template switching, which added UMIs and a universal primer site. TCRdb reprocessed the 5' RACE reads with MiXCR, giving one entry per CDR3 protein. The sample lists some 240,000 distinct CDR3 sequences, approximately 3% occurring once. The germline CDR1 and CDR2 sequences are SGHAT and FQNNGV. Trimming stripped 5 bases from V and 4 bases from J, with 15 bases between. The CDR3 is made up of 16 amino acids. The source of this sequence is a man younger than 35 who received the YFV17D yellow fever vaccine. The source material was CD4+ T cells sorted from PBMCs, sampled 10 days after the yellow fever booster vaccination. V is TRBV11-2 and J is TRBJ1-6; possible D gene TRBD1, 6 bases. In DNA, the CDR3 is TGTGCCAGCAGCCCCGGGAGGGGGGGTTATAATTCACCCCTCCACTTT. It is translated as CASSPGRGGYNSPLHF.